The 10 T cell receptor beta chains given below trace back to one sample, sequenced in a study of T cell repertoires in cytomegalovirus infection. The antigens for these receptors are not known. One entry per CDR3 protein results from TCRdb running MiXCR on the reads. The sample carries fewer than 950,000 distinct CDR3 sequences, about 31% recorded once. The material was cultured CD8+ T cells from PBMCs, obtained from culture after CMV antigen stimulation. These receptors were obtained from a human donor in good health (CMV status not recorded). Some clones in this sample may be carry-over from other donors' samples.

V and J are TRBV4-1 and TRBJ2-1; TRBD1 is a possible D gene (5 bases). Trimming pared 5 bases from V and 5 bases from J, leaving 13 bases between. The length of the CDR3 is 14 residues. Germline V lookup: CDR1 MGHRA, CDR2 YSYEKL. This CDR3 is CASSMSLGDNEQFF. The CDR3 region has the DNA TGCGCCAGCAGCATGTCGCTAGGGGACAATGAGCAGTTCTTC.

This clonotype was seen only a few times. The V and J genes are TRBV19 and TRBJ1-1, with a weak D call TRBD1 (5 bases). V was pared by 7 bases and J by 0 bases, with 15 bases between. Germline-derived CDR1 and CDR2 are LNHDA and SQIVND (reference sequence). This CDR3 contains 15 residues. DNA of the CDR3: TGTGCCAGTACCAAAGGGACTTACTTGAACACTGAAGCTTTCTTT. As protein: CASTKGTYLNTEAFF.

This clonotype has more than one count but fewer than ten. This chain links TRBV7-6 with TRBJ1-4; TRBD1 might be the D (6 bases). The CDR3 is made up of 15 amino acids. V was trimmed by 5 bases and J by 7 bases, leaving 17 bases between them. The V gene's germline CDR1 is SGHVS and CDR2 FNYEAQ. The CDR3 DNA follows: TGTGCCAGCAGCCCGGGGGCGCGGGCTGCTGAAAAACTGTTTTTT. Translating it yields CASSPGARAAEKLFF.

The rearrangement uses TRBV28 and TRBJ2-3; TRBD2 might be the D (6 bases). Germline CDR1 is MDHEN and CDR2 is SYDVKM. The V and J ends lost 1 base and 2 bases respectively, with 19 bases between them. This CDR3 region has 18 residues. This CDR3 reads CASSLSPWDSYSTDTQYF. CDR3 nucleotides: TGTGCCAGCAGTTTATCCCCGTGGGACTCTTATTCCACAGATACGCAGTATTTT.

In this sample, this clonotype turned up a few times. The J gene is TRBJ1-2, the V gene TRBV19, with D unresolved. V gave up 6 bases and J gave up 3 bases, with 17 bases separating them. This CDR3 contains 15 residues. Germline V gives CDR1 LNHDA, CDR2 SQIVND (reference sequence). The CDR3 reads CASREWEALDYGYTF. In DNA, the CDR3 is TGTGCCAGTAGAGAATGGGAGGCCCTTGACTATGGCTACACCTTC.

This clonotype was recorded at least ten times. The genes are TRBV12-3 or TRBV12-4 and TRBJ2-5; D is unresolved. Trimming took off 3 bases at V and 5 bases at J, with 10 bases between the two ends. CDR3 size: 13 residues. CDR3 region: CASSFWGRETQYF. CDR3 in DNA: TGTGCCAGCAGTTTTTGGGGTCGGGAGACCCAGTACTTC.

The chain employs TRBV6-5 and TRBJ2-1, with D possibly TRBD2 on 6 matching bases. V lost 2 bases and J 11 bases, leaving 16 bases between the germline ends. Germline CDR1 is MNHEY and CDR2 is SVGAGI. The CDR3 has 14 amino acids. The DNA of the CDR3 is TGTGCCAGCAGTTACCGGGGGTTCGGAGTTAAGCAGTTCTTC. Its translation is CASSYRGFGVKQFF.

J is TRBJ2-1 and V is TRBV6-1, with 8 bases matching TRBD1. Per germline, CDR1 MNHNS and CDR2 SASEGT. Trimming at V came to 7 bases and at J to 4 bases, leaving 6 bases not matched to a gene. This CDR3 has 14 amino acids. CDR3 DNA: TGTGCCAGCACACAGGGGGGCCTATACAATGAGCAGTTCTTC. Residues: CASTQGGLYNEQFF.

This clonotype came up a few times. V is TRBV6-1 and J is TRBJ1-1; D might be TRBD1 (5 bases). Trimming shortened V by 4 bases and J by 3 bases, and 9 bases separated the two germline ends. The CDR3 runs 13 residues. CDR1 is MNHNS and CDR2 is SASEGT in the germline V gene. This chain's CDR3 is CASSGGLDTEAFF. The CDR3 coding sequence is TGTGCCAGCAGTGGGGGACTGGACACTGAAGCTTTCTTT.

The chain uses TRBV19 and TRBJ1-1; maybe TRBD1 (5 bases). Trimming took off 5 bases at V and 1 base at J, with 11 bases between the two ends. Germline-derived CDR1 and CDR2 are LNHDA and SQIVND (reference sequence). The CDR3 is 14 residues long. In nucleotides, the CDR3 is TGTGCCAGTAGTGCCCGGGGCCCGAACACTGAAGCTTTCTTT. Protein product: CASSARGPNTEAFF. The full variable domain, rest sourced from reference TRBV19 and TRBJ1-1, is DGGITQSPKYLFRKEGQNVTLSCEQNLNHDAMYWYRQDPGQGLRLIYYSQIVNDFQKGDIAEGYSVSREKKESFPLTVTSAQKNPTAFYLCASSARGPNTEAFFGQGTRLTVV.